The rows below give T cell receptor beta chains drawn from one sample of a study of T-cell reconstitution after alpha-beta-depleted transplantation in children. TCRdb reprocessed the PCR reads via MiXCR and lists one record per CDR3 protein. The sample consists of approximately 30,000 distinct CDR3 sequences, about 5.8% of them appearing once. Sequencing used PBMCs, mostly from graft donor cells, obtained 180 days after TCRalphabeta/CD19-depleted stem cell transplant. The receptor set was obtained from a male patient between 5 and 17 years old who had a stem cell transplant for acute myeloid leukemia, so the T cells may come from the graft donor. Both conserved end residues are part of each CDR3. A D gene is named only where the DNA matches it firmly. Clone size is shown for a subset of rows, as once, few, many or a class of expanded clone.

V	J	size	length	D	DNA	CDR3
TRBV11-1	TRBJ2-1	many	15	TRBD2	TGTGCCAGCAGCCCCGGGGGGAAACTTTACAATGAGCAGTTCTTC	CASSPGGKLYNEQFF
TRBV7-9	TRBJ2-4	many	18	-	TGTGCCAGCACCACAGGGGCGGGAGCAATCGGTGAAGGAAACATTCAGTACTTC	CASTTGAGAIGEGNIQYF
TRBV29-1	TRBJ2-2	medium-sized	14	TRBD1	TGCAGCGTTGCTCAGGGGGTCGGCACCGGGGAGCTGTTTTTT	CSVAQGVGTGELFF
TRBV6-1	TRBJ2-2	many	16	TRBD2	TGTGCCACCACCTGGGAGGGCCCGATGAACACCGGGGAGCTGTTTTTT	CATTWEGPMNTGELFF
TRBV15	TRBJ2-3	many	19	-	TGTGCCACCAGCAGAGATCTAGTCAGCGTTGTTTCTAGCACAGATACGCAGTATTTT	CATSRDLVSVVSSTDTQYF
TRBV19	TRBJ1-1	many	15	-	TGTGCCAGTAGTCCCATCTCGGACGCGAACACTGAAGCTTTCTTT	CASSPISDANTEAFF
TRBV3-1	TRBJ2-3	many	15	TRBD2	TGTGCCAGCAGCCAAGGGGGGGGAGGTGTAAATACGCAGTATTTT	CASSQGGGGVNTQYF
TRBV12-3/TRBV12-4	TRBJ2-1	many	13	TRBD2	TGTGCCAGCACCAGACTAGCGGAGAATGAGCAGTTCTTC	CASTRLAENEQFF
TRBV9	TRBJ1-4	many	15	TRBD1	TGTGCCAGCAGCGTTCGACAGGGGTCTAATGAAAAACTGTTTTTT	CASSVRQGSNEKLFF
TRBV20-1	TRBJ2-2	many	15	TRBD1	TGCAGTGCTAGAGGGGACAGTTACGGATCAGGGGAGCTGTTTTTT	CSARGDSYGSGELFF
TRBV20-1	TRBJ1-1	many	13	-	TGCAGTGCTAGACAGCAATTGAACACTGAAGCTTTCTTT	CSARQQLNTEAFF
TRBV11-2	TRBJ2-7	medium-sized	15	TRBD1	TGTGCCAGCAGCGTTCCGGGGACAGGGGCCTACGAGCAGTACTTC	CASSVPGTGAYEQYF
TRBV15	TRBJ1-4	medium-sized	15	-	TGTGCCACCAGCAGAGATCTTTTCTCGCGGGAAAAACTGTTTTTT	CATSRDLFSREKLFF
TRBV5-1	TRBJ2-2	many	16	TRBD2	TGCGCCAGCAGCCTAGCGGGGGCCTCGAACACCGGGGAGCTGTTTTTT	CASSLAGASNTGELFF
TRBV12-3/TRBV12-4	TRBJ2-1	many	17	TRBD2	TGTGCCAGCAGTTTAGCCTCCGGACTAGTGGGGTACAATGAGCAGTTCTTC	CASSLASGLVGYNEQFF
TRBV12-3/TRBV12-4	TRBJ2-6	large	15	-	TGTGCCAGCAGCCCCCCCGACAATAGGGCCAACGTCCTGACTTTC	CASSPPDNRANVLTF
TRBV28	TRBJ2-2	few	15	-	TGTGCCAGCACCGTCGCGGCAAGTAACACCGGGGAGCTGTTTTTT	CASTVAASNTGELFF
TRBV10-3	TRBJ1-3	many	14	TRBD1	TGTGCCGCCGCTGACAGGGGGACTGGAAACACCATATATTTT	CAAADRGTGNTIYF
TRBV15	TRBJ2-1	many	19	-	TGTGCCACCAGCAGAGATTGGACTACCCGAGATTCGTCCTACAATGAGCAGTTCTTC	CATSRDWTTRDSSYNEQFF
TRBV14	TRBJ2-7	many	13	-	TGTGCCAGCAGCCAAGTACTAGCTGGCGAGCAGTACTTC	CASSQVLAGEQYF
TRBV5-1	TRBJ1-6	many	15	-	TGCGCCAGCATGATGGGACAATTCAATAATTCACCCCTCCACTTT	CASMMGQFNNSPLHF
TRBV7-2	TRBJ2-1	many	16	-	TGTGCCAGCAGCCCCCGAGGGGGACTCGGCTACAATGAGCAGTTCTTC	CASSPRGGLGYNEQFF
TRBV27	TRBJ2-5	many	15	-	TGTGCCAGCAGTTTATCTTTTACAGGGATAGAGACCCAGTACTTC	CASSLSFTGIETQYF
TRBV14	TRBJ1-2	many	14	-	TGTGCCAGCAGCCAAGTCGGGGGGCAATATGGCTACACCTTC	CASSQVGGQYGYTF
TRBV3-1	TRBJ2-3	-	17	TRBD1	TGTGCCTGCTGCCCGTACGGACAGGAGTTGGGCGGGGATACGCAGTATTTT	CACCPYGQELGGDTQYF
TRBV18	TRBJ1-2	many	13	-	TGTGCCAGCTCACCAGGAACAGACTATGGCTACACCTTC	CASSPGTDYGYTF
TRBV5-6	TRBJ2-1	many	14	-	TGTGCCAGCAGCCATAAAGGGTCCTACAATGAGCAGTTCTTC	CASSHKGSYNEQFF
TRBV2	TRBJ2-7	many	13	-	TGTGCCAGCAGAGCGAGCGGAGCCTACGAGCAGTACTTC	CASRASGAYEQYF
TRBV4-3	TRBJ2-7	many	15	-	TGCGCCAGCAGCCAAGTGTCGCAGGGGTCGTACGAGCAGTACTTC	CASSQVSQGSYEQYF
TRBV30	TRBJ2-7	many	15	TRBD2	TGTGCCTGGAGTGGACTAGCGGGAGGAGGACACGAGCAGTACTTC	CAWSGLAGGGHEQYF
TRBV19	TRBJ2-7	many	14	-	TGTGCCAGTAGTTCCAGGGCAAGCTCCTACGAGCAGTACTTC	CASSSRASSYEQYF
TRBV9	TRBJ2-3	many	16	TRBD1	TGTGCCAGCAGCGTAGCTTCAGGGGGCATGGGAGATACGCAGTATTTT	CASSVASGGMGDTQYF
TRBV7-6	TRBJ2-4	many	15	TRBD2	TGTGCCAGCAGCTTAGGGGAGGGAGCCAAAAACATTCAGTACTTC	CASSLGEGAKNIQYF
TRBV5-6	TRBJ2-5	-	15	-	TGTGCCAGCGGCCCCGGGACCCTCAGACCAGAGACCCAGTACTTC	CASGPGTLRPETQYF
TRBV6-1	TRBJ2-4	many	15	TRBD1	TGTGCCAGCAGTGAAGGGGGGACAGGGGCTGGCATTCAGTACTTC	CASSEGGTGAGIQYF
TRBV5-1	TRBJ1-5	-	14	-	TGCGCCAGCAGCTCCGGGGTGCTCGATCAGCCCCAGCATTTT	CASSSGVLDQPQHF
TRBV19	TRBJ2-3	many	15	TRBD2	TGTGCCAGTAGTACTAGCGGGAGTTTCCCAGATACGCAGTATTTT	CASSTSGSFPDTQYF
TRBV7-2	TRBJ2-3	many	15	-	TGTGCCAGCAGCTCCCCTCCCCCGCGGCCGGATACGCAGTATTTT	CASSSPPPRPDTQYF
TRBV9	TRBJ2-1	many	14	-	TGTGCCAGCAGCGTAGCGCTAGCCCCCAATGAGCAGTTCTTC	CASSVALAPNEQFF
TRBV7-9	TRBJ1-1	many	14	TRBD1	TGTGCCAGCAGATTTGGGACAGAGAACACTGAAGCTTTCTTT	CASRFGTENTEAFF
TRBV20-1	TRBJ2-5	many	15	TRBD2	TGCAGTGCTAGCCCAGCGGGGTCCCCCTGGGAGACCCAGTACTTC	CSASPAGSPWETQYF
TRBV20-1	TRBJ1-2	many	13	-	TGCAGTGCTAGAGGGGGGTCCCCCTATGGCTACACCTTC	CSARGGSPYGYTF
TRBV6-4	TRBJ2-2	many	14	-	TGTGCCAGCAGTGACTATTTGAACACCGGGGAGCTGTTTTTT	CASSDYLNTGELFF
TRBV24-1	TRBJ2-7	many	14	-	TGTGCCACCAGTGATTTAGACACCTCCTACGAGCAGTACTTC	CATSDLDTSYEQYF
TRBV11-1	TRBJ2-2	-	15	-	TGTGCCAGCAGCTTAACGGACAGGAACACCGGGGAGCTGTTTTTT	CASSLTDRNTGELFF
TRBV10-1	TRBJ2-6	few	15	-	TGCGCCAGCAGGAGCTGTTTCTCTGGGGCCAACGTCCTGACTTTC	CASRSCFSGANVLTF
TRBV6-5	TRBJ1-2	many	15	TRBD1	TGTGCCAGCAGTTACGGGGAACAGGGGGTCTCTGGCTACACCTTC	CASSYGEQGVSGYTF
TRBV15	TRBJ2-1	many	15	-	TGTGCCACCAGCAGAGTGGCGGTAGTCAACAATGAGCAGTTCTTC	CATSRVAVVNNEQFF
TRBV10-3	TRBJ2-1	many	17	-	TGTGCCATCAGTGAGTCTTCATCCGGACAGTATTCCCATGAGCAGTTCTTC	CAISESSSGQYSHEQFF
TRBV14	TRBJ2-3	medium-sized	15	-	TGTGCCAGCAGTCCTACAAAGGGGCTAGCAGCTACGCAGTATTTT	CASSPTKGLAATQYF